This T cell receptor (beta chain) was identified during a study of CD8 T cells in Susac syndrome. The sample holds one count of this clonotype. Reverse transcription used about 0.45 to 1 ug RNA and random hexamers. TCRdb redid the calling of the immunoSEQ multiplex PCR reads with MiXCR, one entry per CDR3 protein. Counted here are roughly 130,000 distinct CDR3 sequences, 90% to 95% occurring once; the ten biggest clones make up roughly 0.13%. Sequenced material: CD4+ T cells from PBMCs. This receptor was identified in a human donor with multiple sclerosis.

The CDR3 DNA is TGTGCCACCAGTGCTTCAGGGGGGAGCAATCAGCCCCAGCATTTT. It specifies CATSASGGSNQPQHF. The chain recombines TRBV24-1 with TRBJ1-5, with 7 bases identical to TRBD1. Germline V CDR1 and CDR2: KGHDR, SFDVKD. The CDR3 extends over 15 amino acids. Trimming removed 5 bases from V and 1 base from J; junction bases left unmatched: 4.